Below are 8 T cell receptor beta chains sequenced from a single sample in a study of identical twins. TCRdb re-called the 5' RACE reads through MiXCR, storing one row per CDR3 protein. Here the sample spans some 570,000 distinct CDR3 sequences, about a fifth being singletons. The data also belong to a second study, concerning yellow fever vaccine responses in identical twins.

The sample consisted of CD4+ T cells sorted from blood. All receptors derive from a woman aged 18-30 years in good health.

This chain connects TRBV27 to TRBJ2-1, with D possibly matching TRBD2 (5 bases). This CDR3 has 12 amino acids. V dropped 5 bases and J dropped 7 bases, with 9 bases sitting between them. The V gene's germline CDR1 is MNHEY and CDR2 SMNVEV (reference sequence). The CDR3 DNA is TGTGCCAGCAGTAGGCTAGCAAATGAGCAGTTCTTC. Translating gives CASSRLANEQFF.

This CDR3 reads CASSQVGGLGTDTQYF. In DNA, the CDR3 is TGTGCCAGCAGCCAAGTCGGGGGGTTGGGCACAGATACGCAGTATTTT. The chain uses TRBV3-1 and TRBJ2-3, with 7 bases aligning to TRBD2. J gave up 1 base and V 1 base, and 5 bases lay outside the gene matches. From germline, CDR1 is LGHDT and CDR2 YNNKEL (reference sequence). This CDR3 spans 16 amino acids.

The chain is built from TRBV15 and TRBJ2-5; D gene uncertain. The germline gives CDR1 LNHNV, CDR2 YYDKDF (reference sequence). The V gene lost 0 bases and the J gene lost 5 bases, with 7 bases spanning the gap. This CDR3 is 13 amino acids long. CDR3 residues: CATSRDLGETQYF. CDR3 bases: TGTGCCACCAGCAGAGATTTAGGGGAGACCCAGTACTTC.

V usage is TRBV13 and J usage is TRBJ2-7; D may be TRBD1 (6 bases). The CDR3 is 17 residues long. Germline V gene data show CDR1 as PRHDT and CDR2 as FYEKMQ (reference sequence). V was pared by 5 bases and J by 0 bases, with 20 bases between. The CDR3 DNA sequence: TGTGCCAGCAGCCAGACAACCCGGGACACTTACTCCTACGAGCAGTACTTC. It yields the protein CASSQTTRDTYSYEQYF.

A word on this clonotype: One end of the junction fails to match germline, which may point to a read error. The genes are TRBV10-3 and TRBJ1-4; the D is unclear. CDR1 and CDR2 from the germline V gene are ENHRY and SYGVKD. This CDR3 region has 14 residues. CDR3 loop: CATSMGTTNEKLFF. The CDR3 DNA sequence: TGTGCCACCAGTATGGGAACAACTAATGAAAAACTGTTTTTT.

The chain has TRBV20-1 and TRBJ2-3; 9 bases fit TRBD2. Germline CDR1 DFQATT, CDR2 SNEGSKA (reference sequence). There are 14 residues in the CDR3. Germline trimming cut 2 bases from V and 4 bases from J; bases unmatched to any gene: 4. The CDR3, as DNA: TGCAGTGCTAGAATAGCGGGAGTCCCAGATACGCAGTATTTT. Residues: CSARIAGVPDTQYF.

The CDR3 here is CASSLPGAGDTTEAFF. The CDR3 DNA follows: TGCGCCAGCAGCTTACCAGGGGCAGGCGATACCACTGAAGCTTTCTTT. The rearrangement links TRBV5-1 to TRBJ1-1, with a possible D match to TRBD1 (6 bases). The germline CDR1 and CDR2 sequences are SGHRS and YFSETQ. CDR3 length: 16 amino acids. V lost 2 bases and J 4 bases, leaving 18 bases between the germline ends.

The chain combines TRBV11-3 with TRBJ2-3, with 10 bases fitting TRBD2. The CDR3 sequence is 17 residues long. The V segment lost 6 bases and the J segment 2 bases; nucleotides outside the gene matches: 11. CDR1 is SGHNT, CDR2 YENEEA, per germline. For the CDR3, the DNA is TGTGCCAGCAGGAGGGGGCTAGCGGGAGAAATCACAGATACGCAGTATTTT. Its protein is CASRRGLAGEITDTQYF. Combining the CDR3 with reference TRBV11-3 and TRBJ2-3 gives the whole variable domain EAGVVQSPRYKIIEKKQPVAFWCNPISGHNTLYWYLQNLGQGPELLIRYENEEAVDDSQLPKDRFSAERLKGVDSTLKIQPAELGDSAVYLCASRRGLAGEITDTQYFGPGTRLTVL.